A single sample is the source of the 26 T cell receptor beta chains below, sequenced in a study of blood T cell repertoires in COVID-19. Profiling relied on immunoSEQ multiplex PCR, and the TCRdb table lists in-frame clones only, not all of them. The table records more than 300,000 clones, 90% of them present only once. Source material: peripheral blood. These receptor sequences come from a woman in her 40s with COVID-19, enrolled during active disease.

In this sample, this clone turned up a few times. CDR3 residues: CASSLISSEQFF. CDR3 DNA sequence: TGTGCCAGCAGCTTAATTTCAAGCGAGCAGTTCTTC. V and J are TRBV11-2 and TRBJ2-1; unclear D gene. Trimming stripped 2 bases from V and 10 bases from J, with 9 bases between. Germline lookup yields CDR1 SGHAT and CDR2 FQNNGV. CDR3 length: 12 amino acids.

The chain's CDR3 is CASSVVGTGGAGSTGELFF. The CDR3 DNA is TGTGCCAGCAGCGTAGTGGGCACAGGGGGCGCGGGGAGCACCGGGGAGCTGTTTTTT. The chain employs TRBV9 and TRBJ2-2; 9 positions agree with TRBD1. This CDR3 comprises 19 residues. The J segment lost 4 bases and the V segment lost 0 bases, leaving 13 bases of the junction unmatched. CDR1 SGDLS and CDR2 YYNGEE come from the germline V gene.

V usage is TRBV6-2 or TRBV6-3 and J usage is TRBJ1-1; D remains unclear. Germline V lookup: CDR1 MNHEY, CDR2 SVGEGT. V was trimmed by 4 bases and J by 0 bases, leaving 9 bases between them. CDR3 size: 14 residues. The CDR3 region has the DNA TGTGCCAGCAGTTTGGCACAGATGAACACTGAAGCTTTCTTT. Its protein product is CASSLAQMNTEAFF.

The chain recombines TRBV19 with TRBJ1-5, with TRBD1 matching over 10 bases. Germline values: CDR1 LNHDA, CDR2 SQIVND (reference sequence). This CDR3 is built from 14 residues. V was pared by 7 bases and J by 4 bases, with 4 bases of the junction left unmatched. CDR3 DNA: TGTGCCAGTAACCGGGACAGGGGTAATCAGCCCCAGCATTTT. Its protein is CASNRDRGNQPQHF. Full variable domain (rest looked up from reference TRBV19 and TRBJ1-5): DGGITQSPKYLFRKEGQNVTLSCEQNLNHDAMYWYRQDPGQGLRLIYYSQIVNDFQKGDIAEGYSVSREKKESFPLTVTSAQKNPTAFYLCASNRDRGNQPQHFGDGTRLSIL.

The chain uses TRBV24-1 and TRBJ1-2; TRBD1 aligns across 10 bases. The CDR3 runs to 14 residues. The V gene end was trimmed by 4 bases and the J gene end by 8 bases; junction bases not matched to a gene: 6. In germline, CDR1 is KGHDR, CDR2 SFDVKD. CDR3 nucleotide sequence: TGTGCCACCAGTGACCCGACAGGGGGCGTAGGCTACACCTTC. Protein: CATSDPTGGVGYTF.

The CDR3 coding sequence is TGTGCCAGTAGGGACAGGCCCTACAATGAGCAGTTCTTC. This translates into CASRDRPYNEQFF. The chain recombines TRBV19 with TRBJ2-1; TRBD1 matches 7 bases. This CDR3 spans 13 amino acids. Trimming cost V 6 bases and J 2 bases; bases outside gene matches: 1. Per germline, CDR1 LNHDA and CDR2 SQIVND (reference sequence).

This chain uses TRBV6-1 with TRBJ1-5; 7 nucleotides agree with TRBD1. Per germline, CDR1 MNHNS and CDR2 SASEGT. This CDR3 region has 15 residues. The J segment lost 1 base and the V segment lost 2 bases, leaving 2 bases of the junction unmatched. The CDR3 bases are TGTGCCAGCAGTGAAATACAGGGGAGCAATCAGCCCCAGCATTTT. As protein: CASSEIQGSNQPQHF.

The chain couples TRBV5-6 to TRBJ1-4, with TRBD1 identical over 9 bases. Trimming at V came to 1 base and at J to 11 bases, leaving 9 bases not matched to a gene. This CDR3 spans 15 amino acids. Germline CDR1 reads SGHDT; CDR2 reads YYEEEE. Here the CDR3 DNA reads TGTGCCAGCAGCTTGTCCTGGACAGGGGCAGGGAAACTGTTTTTT. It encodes CASSLSWTGAGKLFF.

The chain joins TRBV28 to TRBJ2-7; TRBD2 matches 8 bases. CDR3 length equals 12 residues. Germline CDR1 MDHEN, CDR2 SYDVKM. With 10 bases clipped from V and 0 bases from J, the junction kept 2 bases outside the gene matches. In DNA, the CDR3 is TGTGCCATCCGGGGGGGCTCCTACGAGCAGTACTTC. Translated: CAIRGGSYEQYF.

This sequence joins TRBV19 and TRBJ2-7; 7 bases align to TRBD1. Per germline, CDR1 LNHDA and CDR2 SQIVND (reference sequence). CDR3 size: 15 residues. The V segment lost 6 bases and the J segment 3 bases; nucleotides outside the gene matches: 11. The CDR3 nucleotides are TGTGCCAGTAGAAAGGGGGCAGGGGAGCGCTACGAGCAGTACTTC. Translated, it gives CASRKGAGERYEQYF.

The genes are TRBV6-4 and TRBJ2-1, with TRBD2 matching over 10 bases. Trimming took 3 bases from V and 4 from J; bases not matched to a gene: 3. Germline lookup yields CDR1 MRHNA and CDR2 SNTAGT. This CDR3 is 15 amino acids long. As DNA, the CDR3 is TGTGCCAGCAGTGATAATAGCGGGGGGTACAATGAGCAGTTCTTC. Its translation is CASSDNSGGYNEQFF.

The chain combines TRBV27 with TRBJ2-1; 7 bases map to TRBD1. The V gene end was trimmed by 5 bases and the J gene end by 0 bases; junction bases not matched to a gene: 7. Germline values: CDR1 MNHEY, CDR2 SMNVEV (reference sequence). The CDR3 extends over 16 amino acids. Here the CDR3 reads CASSRPGQSSYNEQFF. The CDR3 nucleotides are TGTGCCAGCAGTCGCCCGGGACAGAGCTCCTACAATGAGCAGTTCTTC.

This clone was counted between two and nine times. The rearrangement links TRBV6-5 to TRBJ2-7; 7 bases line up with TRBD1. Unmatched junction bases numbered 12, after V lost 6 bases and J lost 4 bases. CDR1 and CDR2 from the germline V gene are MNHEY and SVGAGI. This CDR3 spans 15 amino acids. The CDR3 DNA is TGTGCCAGCAGGAAACAATGGGGGACAGAGTACGAGCAGTACTTC. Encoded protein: CASRKQWGTEYEQYF.

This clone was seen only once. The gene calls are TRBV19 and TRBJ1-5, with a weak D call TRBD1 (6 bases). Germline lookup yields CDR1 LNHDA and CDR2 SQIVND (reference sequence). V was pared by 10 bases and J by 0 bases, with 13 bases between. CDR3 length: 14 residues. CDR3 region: CATRQGYSNQPQHF. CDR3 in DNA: TGTGCCACCAGGCAGGGGTATAGCAATCAGCCCCAGCATTTT.

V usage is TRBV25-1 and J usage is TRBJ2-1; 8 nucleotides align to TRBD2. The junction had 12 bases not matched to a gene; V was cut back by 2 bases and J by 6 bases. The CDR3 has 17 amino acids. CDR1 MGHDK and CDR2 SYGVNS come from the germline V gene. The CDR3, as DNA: TGTGCCAGCAGTGAACCGGTTCGGGGGGGCTCGGGCAATGAGCAGTTCTTC. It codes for CASSEPVRGGSGNEQFF.

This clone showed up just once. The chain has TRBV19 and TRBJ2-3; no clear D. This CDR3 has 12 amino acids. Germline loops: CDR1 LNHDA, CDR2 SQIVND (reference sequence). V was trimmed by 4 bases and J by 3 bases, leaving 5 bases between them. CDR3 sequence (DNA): TGTGCCAGTAGTACCTTAACAGATACGCAGTATTTT. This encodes CASSTLTDTQYF.

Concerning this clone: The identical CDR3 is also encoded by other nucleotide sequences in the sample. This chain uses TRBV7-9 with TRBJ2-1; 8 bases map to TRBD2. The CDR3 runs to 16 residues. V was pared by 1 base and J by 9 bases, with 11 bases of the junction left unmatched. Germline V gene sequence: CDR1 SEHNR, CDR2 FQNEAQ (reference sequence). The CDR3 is CASSLGPRGGLGEQFF. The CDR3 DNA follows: TGTGCCAGCAGCTTAGGTCCTCGGGGGGGGCTTGGTGAGCAGTTCTTC. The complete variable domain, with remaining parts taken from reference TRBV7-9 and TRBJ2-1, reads DTGVSQNPRHKITKRGQNVTFRCDPISEHNRLYWYRQTLGQGPEFLTYFQNEAQLEKSRLLSDRFSAERPKGSFSTLEIQRTEQGDSAMYLCASSLGPRGGLGEQFFGPGTRLTVL.

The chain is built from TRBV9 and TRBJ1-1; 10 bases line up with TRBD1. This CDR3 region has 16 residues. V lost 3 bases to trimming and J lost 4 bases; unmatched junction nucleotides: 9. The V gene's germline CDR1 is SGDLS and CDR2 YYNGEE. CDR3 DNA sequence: TGTGCCAGCAGCGCGGACAGGGGGGTGGTTGGCACTGAAGCTTTCTTT. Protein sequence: CASSADRGVVGTEAFF.

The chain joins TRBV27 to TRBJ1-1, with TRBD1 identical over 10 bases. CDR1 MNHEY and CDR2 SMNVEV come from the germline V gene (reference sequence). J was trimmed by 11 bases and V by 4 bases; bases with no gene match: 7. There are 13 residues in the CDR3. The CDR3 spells CASSSQPGQGAFF. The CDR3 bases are TGTGCCAGCAGTTCCCAACCGGGACAGGGGGCTTTCTTT.

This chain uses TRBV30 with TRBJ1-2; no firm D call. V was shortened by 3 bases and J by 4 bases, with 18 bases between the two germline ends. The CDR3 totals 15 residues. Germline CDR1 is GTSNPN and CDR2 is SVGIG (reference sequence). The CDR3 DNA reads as TGTGCCTGGAGGCTCGGTGGGCGGGTTCTCTATGGCTACACCTTC. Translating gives CAWRLGGRVLYGYTF. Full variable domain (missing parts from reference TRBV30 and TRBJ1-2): SQTIHQWPATLVQPVGSPLSLECTVEGTSNPNLYWYRQAAGRGLQLLFYSVGIGQISSEVPQNLSASRPQDRQFILSSKKLLLSDSGFYLCAWRLGGRVLYGYTFGSGTRLTVV.

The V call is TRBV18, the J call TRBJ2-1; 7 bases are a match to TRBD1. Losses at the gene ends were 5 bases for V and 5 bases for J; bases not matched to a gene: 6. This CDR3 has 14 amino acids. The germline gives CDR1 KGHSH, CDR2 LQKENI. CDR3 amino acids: CASSSMGTDNEQFF. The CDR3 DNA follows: TGTGCCAGCTCATCAATGGGGACAGACAATGAGCAGTTCTTC.

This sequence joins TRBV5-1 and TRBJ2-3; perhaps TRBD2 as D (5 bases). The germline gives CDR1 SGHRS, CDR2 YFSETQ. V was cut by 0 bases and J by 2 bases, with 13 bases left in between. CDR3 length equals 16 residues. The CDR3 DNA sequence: TGCGCCAGCAGCTTGGAGGGCAGGAGGACCACAGATACGCAGTATTTT. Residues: CASSLEGRRTTDTQYF.

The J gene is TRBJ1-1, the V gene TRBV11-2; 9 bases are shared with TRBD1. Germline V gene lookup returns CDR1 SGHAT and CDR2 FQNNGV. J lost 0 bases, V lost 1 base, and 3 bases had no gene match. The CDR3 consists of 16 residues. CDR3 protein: CASSLGTGAVNTEAFF. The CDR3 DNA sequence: TGTGCCAGCAGCTTAGGGACAGGGGCGGTGAACACTGAAGCTTTCTTT.

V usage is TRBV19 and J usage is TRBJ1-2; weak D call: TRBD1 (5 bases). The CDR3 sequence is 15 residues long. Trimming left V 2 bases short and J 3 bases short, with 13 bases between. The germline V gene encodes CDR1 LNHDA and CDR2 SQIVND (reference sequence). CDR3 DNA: TGTGCCAGTAGTATACGGGGCGGGGCCGACTATGGCTACACCTTC. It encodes CASSIRGGADYGYTF.

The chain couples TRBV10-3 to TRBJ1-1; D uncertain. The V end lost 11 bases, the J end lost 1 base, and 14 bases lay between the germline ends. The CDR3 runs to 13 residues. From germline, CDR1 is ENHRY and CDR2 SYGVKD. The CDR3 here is CASTPGRNTEAFF. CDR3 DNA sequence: TGTGCCTCCACCCCGGGGAGGAACACTGAAGCTTTCTTT.

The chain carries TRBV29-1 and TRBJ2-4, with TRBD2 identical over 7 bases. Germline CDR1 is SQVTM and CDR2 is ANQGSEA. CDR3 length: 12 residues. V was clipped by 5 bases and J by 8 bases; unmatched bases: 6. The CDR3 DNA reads TGCAGCGTTCCGTGGGGGGGGGACATTCAGTACTTC. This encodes CSVPWGGDIQYF.